This is a list of T cell receptor beta chains from one sample in a study of response to subunit inactivated influenza vaccine. TCRdb reprocessed the RT-PCR reads via MiXCR and lists one record per CDR3 protein. This sample carries under 750,000 distinct CDR3 sequences, about 10% of them seen once, and the ten largest clones take roughly a tenth. This specimen consisted of PBMCs from blood, obtained on the day of vaccination. These receptors all come from a middle-aged man who received an inactivated influenza vaccine. CDR3s leave out the opening cysteine and the closing phenylalanine or tryptophan. Each record gives: V gene, clone size, J gene, D gene, CDR3 protein. D genes are given only for firm matches. Clone size, where shown, is once, few, many, or a class for clones that have expanded.

>TRBV20-1|-|TRBJ2-1|TRBD1
SARKGQGYYNEQF
>TRBV7-9|few|TRBJ2-7|-
ASSEYSNSYEQY
>TRBV19|-|TRBJ2-1|-
ASSATGTTNEQF
>TRBV7-9|-|TRBJ2-3|-
ASSLERALRTDTQY
>TRBV9|-|TRBJ2-7|-
ASSVGRSGTEQY
>TRBV7-2|-|TRBJ2-3|-
ASSPPGLVTDTQY
>TRBV20-1|few|TRBJ2-6|-
SAKSEPGANVLT
>TRBV6-2/TRBV6-3|-|TRBJ1-1|-
ASAGASGTEAF
>TRBV6-2/TRBV6-3|few|TRBJ2-2|TRBD1
ASRRGQVYTGELF
>TRBV7-8|many|TRBJ1-5|-
ASSLALRQNVGQPQH
>TRBV4-3|-|TRBJ2-4|TRBD2
ASSQVLAGKNIQY
>TRBV27|few|TRBJ2-1|TRBD2
ASSPILLAGSNEQS
>TRBV6-1|-|TRBJ1-5|-
ASRDRDQPQH
>TRBV7-8|-|TRBJ2-7|TRBD2
ASSSRLAGGREQY
>TRBV7-8|-|TRBJ2-7|TRBD2
ASSFYSGKVYEQY
>TRBV6-2/TRBV6-3|-|TRBJ1-2|-
ASSYSFLGAVLDGYT
>TRBV12-3/TRBV12-4|-|TRBJ2-7|-
ASNHSPGTGIHEQY
>TRBV7-6|-|TRBJ2-7|-
ASSLLRSSYEQY
>TRBV2|few|TRBJ2-1|TRBD2
ASSPRRGGSNEQF
>TRBV14|many|TRBJ1-1|-
ASSQDPGVVTEAF
>TRBV12-3/TRBV12-4|many|TRBJ2-1|TRBD1
ASGYRGRNEQF
>TRBV6-2/TRBV6-3|-|TRBJ1-1|-
ASSYLARGTEAF
>TRBV5-6|many|TRBJ2-1|TRBD1
ASSLRQGAYVNEQF
>TRBV2|few|TRBJ2-4|-
ASSRDNGRDIQY
>TRBV4-2|few|TRBJ2-3|-
ASSQVRPTDTQY
>TRBV27|few|TRBJ2-7|TRBD1
ASSLYKGTGNEQY
>TRBV20-1|few|TRBJ1-6|-
SARGGGAYNSPLH